This T cell receptor delta chain appears in the sequencing data of a study of γδ T cells in repeated Plasmodium falciparum infection. As for the study in general: Donors had four controlled P. falciparum NF54 infections over roughly 620 days. Study results and caveats: Over time and infection, Vgamma9/Vdelta2+ repertoires remained highly stable and polyclonal. Compared with Australian children, Malian Vdelta2-negative repertoires seemed more clonal, less diverse, less shared.

Germline CDR1 GEAIGNYY, CDR2 EKD. The CDR3 is 19 residues long, counting both termini. Flow sorting of PBMC yielded separate Vgamma9/Vdelta2+ and Vdelta2-negative gammadelta T cell populations for bulk repertoire analysis. This clone was detected many times. What it binds is unknown. A far more abundant clone sits one base away, making this likely a read error. Because the CDR3's place on the DNA is in doubt, the DNA is left out and the CDR3 is given as listed by TCRdb. TCRdb fed the multiplex PCR reads into CATT to redo clone calling. The sample shows roughly 93,000 delta-chain clones, about 1.5% of them seen only once.

This chain uses TRDV2 with TRDJ1; the table calls TRDD3, which could not be checked here. The sequenced sample consisted of gamma-delta T cells from blood. This receptor was obtained from a pool of human donors (malaria-infected and uninfected, not separated). The CDR3 spells CACDTVGLGAHSYTDKLIF.